The 27 T cell receptor beta chains in this list originate from one sample, sequenced in a study of response to subunit inactivated influenza vaccine. Each CDR3 protein gets one entry after TCRdb re-called the RT-PCR reads with MiXCR. The sample includes 750,000 to 850,000 distinct CDR3 sequences, less than 20% of them seen just once. Source: PBMCs from blood, taken 5 to 6 days after vaccination. The origin of the receptors is a man over 45 who received an inactivated influenza vaccine.

The chain carries TRBV30 and TRBJ2-5; D is ambiguous. Germline V gives CDR1 GTSNPN, CDR2 SVGIG (reference sequence). Deletions cut 0 bases from V and 5 bases from J, with 10 bases between. The CDR3 runs 13 residues. The CDR3 region is CAWSVGIGETQYF. Written as DNA, the CDR3 is TGTGCCTGGAGTGTAGGGATCGGGGAGACCCAGTACTTC.

The rearrangement joins TRBV13 to TRBJ2-7, with 10 bases fitting TRBD1. Unmatched junction bases numbered 8, after V lost 2 bases and J lost 4 bases. This CDR3 is 16 amino acids long. Germline V CDR1 and CDR2: PRHDT, FYEKMQ (reference sequence). CDR3 DNA sequence: TGTGCCAGCAGCTTATTTAGGGACAGGGGTAAATACGAGCAGTACTTC. Protein: CASSLFRDRGKYEQYF.

The chain uses TRBV20-1 and TRBJ2-2, with TRBD2 matching 10 bases. The V gene's germline CDR1 is DFQATT and CDR2 SNEGSKA (reference sequence). The CDR3 length is 16 residues. The V gene end was trimmed by 0 bases and the J gene end by 6 bases; junction bases not matched to a gene: 7. CDR3 sequence: CSARDPLLAGAGELFF. The CDR3 DNA is TGCAGTGCTAGAGATCCCCTCCTAGCGGGAGCCGGGGAGCTGTTTTTT.

This clonotype was observed many times. V and J are TRBV28 and TRBJ2-7; 8 bases map to TRBD2. J lost 3 bases, V lost 8 bases, and 6 bases had no gene match. CDR3 size: 13 residues. Germline CDR1 is MDHEN and CDR2 is SYDVKM. The CDR3 region has the DNA TGTGCCAGCCGACTAGCGTTCCTCTACGAGCAGTACTTC. Its protein product is CASRLAFLYEQYF.

V and J are TRBV20-1 and TRBJ2-5; D is perhaps TRBD2 (6 bases). This CDR3 region has 13 residues. In germline, CDR1 is DFQATT, CDR2 SNEGSKA (reference sequence). Trimming removed 1 base from V and 4 bases from J, with 10 bases in between. CDR3 sequence reads: CSARGDFLETQYF. In DNA, the CDR3 is TGCAGTGCTAGAGGGGACTTCTTAGAGACCCAGTACTTC.

This clonotype occurred a few times. The chain combines TRBV19 with TRBJ2-1; TRBD2 matches 8 bases. Germline trimming cut 7 bases from V and 2 bases from J; bases unmatched to any gene: 1. There are 13 residues in the CDR3. The V gene's germline CDR1 is LNHDA and CDR2 SQIVND (reference sequence). The CDR3 sequence is CASISGTYNEQFF. The CDR3 nucleotides are TGTGCCAGTATTAGCGGGACCTACAATGAGCAGTTCTTC. Supplemented by reference TRBV19 and TRBJ2-1, the full variable domain reads DGGITQSPKYLFRKEGQNVTLSCEQNLNHDAMYWYRQDPGQGLRLIYYSQIVNDFQKGDIAEGYSVSREKKESFPLTVTSAQKNPTAFYLCASISGTYNEQFFGPGTRLTVL.

This chain connects TRBV28 to TRBJ2-3, with 13 bases aligning to TRBD2. The CDR3 runs to 14 residues. The V segment lost 7 bases and the J segment 6 bases; nucleotides outside the gene matches: 4. The germline V gene has CDR1 MDHEN and CDR2 SYDVKM. The CDR3 reads CASNELAGGDTQYF. In nucleotides, the CDR3 is TGTGCCAGCAACGAACTAGCGGGAGGGGATACGCAGTATTTT.

The gene calls are TRBV10-3 and TRBJ2-7; 9 bases fit TRBD2. This CDR3 contains 14 residues. V dropped 4 bases and J dropped 6; count of bases not matched to a gene: 7. Germline assignment: CDR1 ENHRY and CDR2 SYGVKD. As DNA, the CDR3 is TGTGCCATCAGTGGGTTTAGCGGGAGTGGCGAGCAGTACTTC. Its translation is CAISGFSGSGEQYF.

This clonotype was counted many times. The genes are TRBV29-1 and TRBJ2-1, with D possibly matching TRBD1 (5 bases). The germline CDR1 and CDR2 sequences are SQVTM and ANQGSEA. This CDR3 comprises 12 residues. Trimming removed 6 bases from V and 12 bases from J, with 18 bases in between. CDR3 protein: CSVELDSVRQFF. CDR3 coding DNA: TGCAGCGTCGAACTCGACAGTGTGAGGCAGTTCTTC.

V usage is TRBV7-6 and J usage is TRBJ2-3, with 13 bases that match TRBD2. V dropped 5 bases and J dropped 2; count of bases not matched to a gene: 4. CDR1 and CDR2 (germline): SGHVS, FNYEAQ. The CDR3 has 16 amino acids. The CDR3, as DNA: TGTGCCAGCAGCGAACTAGCGGGAGGGCCCACAGATACGCAGTATTTT. Translating it yields CASSELAGGPTDTQYF.

In this sample, this clonotype turned up a few times. The V and J genes are TRBV24-1 and TRBJ2-1; 7 positions match TRBD2. Trimming took 8 bases from V and 0 from J; bases not matched to a gene: 0. The germline CDR1 and CDR2 sequences are KGHDR and SFDVKD. This CDR3 spans 13 amino acids. Here the CDR3 reads CATTGGSYNEQFF. Here the CDR3 DNA reads TGTGCCACCACGGGGGGCTCCTACAATGAGCAGTTCTTC.

The chain recombines TRBV4-3 with TRBJ2-2, with TRBD2 as a possible D gene (7 bases). In germline, CDR1 is LGHNA, CDR2 YSLEER. CDR3 length: 16 amino acids. V lost 4 bases, J lost 1 base, and 13 bases lay in between. CDR3: CASSPEGGLNTGELFF. In DNA form, the CDR3 reads TGCGCCAGCAGCCCTGAGGGGGGGCTGAACACCGGGGAGCTGTTTTTT.

The rearrangement joins TRBV10-3 to TRBJ2-2; TRBD2 might be the D (5 bases). From germline, CDR1 is ENHRY and CDR2 SYGVKD. The V and J ends lost 4 bases and 5 bases respectively, with 17 bases between them. The CDR3 sequence is 16 residues long. The CDR3 region is CAISVSASIATGELFF. For the CDR3, the DNA is TGTGCCATCAGTGTCTCAGCAAGCATAGCGACCGGGGAGCTGTTTTTT.

This clonotype was counted a few times. The chain has TRBV18 and TRBJ2-1, with 9 bases fitting TRBD1. Germline CDR1 reads KGHSH; CDR2 reads LQKENI. The V segment lost 0 bases and the J segment 8 bases; nucleotides outside the gene matches: 5. This CDR3 contains 15 residues. In DNA form, the CDR3 reads TGTGCCAGCTCACCACCACAGGGGGCTGGCCATGAGCAGTTCTTC. Translation gives CASSPPQGAGHEQFF. Based on the CDR3 plus reference TRBV18 and TRBJ2-1, the full variable domain is NAGVMQNPRHLVRRRGQEARLRCSPMKGHSHVYWYRQLPEEGLKFMVYLQKENIIDESGMPKERFSAEFPKEGPSILRIQQVVRGDSAAYFCASSPPQGAGHEQFFGPGTRLTVL.

This clonotype showed up just a few times. The chain employs TRBV19 and TRBJ2-1; 10 bases line up with TRBD2. V shed 4 bases, J shed 3 bases, and the junction held 3 bases outside the gene matches. This CDR3 comprises 15 residues. CDR1 is LNHDA, CDR2 SQIVND, per germline (reference sequence). CDR3 nucleotide sequence: TGTGCCAGTAGTAATAGCGGGGGGTACTACAATGAGCAGTTCTTC. Translated: CASSNSGGYYNEQFF.

This chain links TRBV7-9 with TRBJ2-1; TRBD2 matches 7 bases. Germline V gene sequence: CDR1 SEHNR, CDR2 FQNEAQ (reference sequence). This CDR3 contains 12 residues. Germline trimming cut 5 bases from V and 10 bases from J; bases unmatched to any gene: 5. The CDR3 coding sequence is TGTGCCAGCAGCCCCTCAGCGGGGGAGCAGTTCTTC. Translated, it gives CASSPSAGEQFF.

V usage is TRBV6-5 and J usage is TRBJ2-6, with 8 positions matching TRBD1. The CDR3 spans 17 residues. CDR1 MNHEY and CDR2 SVGAGI come from the germline V gene. V shed 2 bases, J shed 1 base, and the junction held 4 bases outside the gene matches. The CDR3 DNA sequence: TGTGCCAGCAGTTACGACAGGGGAGGTTCTGGGGCCAACGTCCTGACTTTC. Translating it yields CASSYDRGGSGANVLTF.

The V and J genes are TRBV6-1 and TRBJ2-2, with D possibly matching TRBD1 (6 bases). The V gene's germline CDR1 is MNHNS and CDR2 SASEGT. The CDR3 is 14 amino acids. The V and J ends lost 6 bases and 4 bases respectively, with 12 bases between them. This CDR3 reads CASSQGKGTGELFF. The CDR3, as DNA: TGTGCCAGCAGCCAGGGGAAGGGCACCGGGGAGCTGTTTTTT.

This clonotype was observed at least ten times. This chain links TRBV5-1 with TRBJ2-1; maybe TRBD1 (6 bases). The V and J ends lost 1 base and 0 bases respectively, with 14 bases between them. CDR3 length: 17 residues. Germline loops: CDR1 SGHRS, CDR2 YFSETQ. CDR3: CASSLLSGQSSYNEQFF. As DNA, the CDR3 is TGCGCCAGCAGCTTGTTATCTGGACAGAGCTCCTACAATGAGCAGTTCTTC.

With regard to this clonotype: Germline is not matched at one junction end, which may reflect a read error. The rearrangement links TRBV29-1 to TRBJ2-6; D is tentatively TRBD1 or TRBD2 (5 bases each). CDR3 length: 14 amino acids. Germline CDR1 SQVTM, CDR2 ANQGSEA. The CDR3, as DNA: TGCAGCGTTGAGAGAGGGGAAGGGGCCAACTTCCTGACTTTC. This encodes CSVERGEGANFLTF.

This clonotype was picked up a small number of times. This chain uses TRBV5-1 with TRBJ1-1, with TRBD1 matching 7 bases. The J segment lost 3 bases and the V segment lost 0 bases, leaving 5 bases of the junction unmatched. Per germline, CDR1 SGHRS and CDR2 YFSETQ. This CDR3 is built from 15 residues. CDR3 region: CASSLADRTYTEAFF. CDR3 DNA sequence: TGCGCCAGCAGCTTGGCGGACAGGACGTACACTGAAGCTTTCTTT.

The CDR3 DNA reads as TGTGCCAGCAGCTTTGGAGGACTAAGGGGCCAAGAGACCCAGTACTTC. Its protein is CASSFGGLRGQETQYF. J is TRBJ2-5 and V is TRBV11-1, with D perhaps matching TRBD2 (6 bases). The CDR3 is 16 residues long. Germline CDR1 is SGHAT and CDR2 is FQDESV (reference sequence). V lost 3 bases and J lost 1, with 15 bases in between.

The gene calls are TRBV27 and TRBJ2-7; 7 nucleotides align to TRBD2. Trimming took 6 bases from V and 13 from J; bases not matched to a gene: 12. The CDR3 runs to 12 residues. Germline V gene sequence: CDR1 MNHEY, CDR2 SMNVEV (reference sequence). CDR3 in DNA: TGTGCCAGCAGGCCATCGGGGGGAGGTATCTACTTC. Encoded protein: CASRPSGGGIYF.

The genes are TRBV12-3 or TRBV12-4 and TRBJ1-1; D is unresolved. This CDR3 spans 13 amino acids. With 6 bases removed from V and 4 bases from J, the gap between germline ends came to 12 bases. CDR3 protein: CASSQTWGTEAFF. CDR3 in DNA: TGTGCCAGCAGCCAAACTTGGGGCACTGAAGCTTTCTTT.

V and J are TRBV4-3 and TRBJ1-2; 8 bases line up with TRBD1. Germline V gene lookup returns CDR1 LGHNA and CDR2 YSLEER. V trimming: 0 bases; J trimming: 4 bases; junction bases outside the gene matches: 4. This CDR3 region has 15 residues. The CDR3 DNA follows: TGCGCCAGCAGCCAAGACACAGGGGGTATCTATGGCTACACCTTC. Residues: CASSQDTGGIYGYTF.

This clonotype was counted once. V gene TRBV24-1 combines with J gene TRBJ2-5; 8 bases align to TRBD2. The CDR3 spans 17 residues. Per the germline V gene, CDR1 is KGHDR and CDR2 is SFDVKD. Trimming removed 1 base from V and 1 base from J; junction bases left unmatched: 7. In nucleotides, the CDR3 is TGTGCCACCAGTGATTTTTCTCGCGGGAGGTTCCAAGAGACCCAGTACTTC. Residues: CATSDFSRGRFQETQYF.

This clonotype has a handful of counts. J is TRBJ2-7 and V is TRBV4-3; the D gene is possibly TRBD1 (5 bases). The germline V gene encodes CDR1 LGHNA and CDR2 YSLEER. The CDR3 totals 18 residues. Trimming removed 0 bases from V and 3 bases from J, with 21 bases in between. The CDR3 region is CASSQDLELGGRVYEQYF. The CDR3 DNA follows: TGCGCCAGCAGCCAAGATTTGGAGTTGGGCGGCAGGGTCTACGAGCAGTACTTC.